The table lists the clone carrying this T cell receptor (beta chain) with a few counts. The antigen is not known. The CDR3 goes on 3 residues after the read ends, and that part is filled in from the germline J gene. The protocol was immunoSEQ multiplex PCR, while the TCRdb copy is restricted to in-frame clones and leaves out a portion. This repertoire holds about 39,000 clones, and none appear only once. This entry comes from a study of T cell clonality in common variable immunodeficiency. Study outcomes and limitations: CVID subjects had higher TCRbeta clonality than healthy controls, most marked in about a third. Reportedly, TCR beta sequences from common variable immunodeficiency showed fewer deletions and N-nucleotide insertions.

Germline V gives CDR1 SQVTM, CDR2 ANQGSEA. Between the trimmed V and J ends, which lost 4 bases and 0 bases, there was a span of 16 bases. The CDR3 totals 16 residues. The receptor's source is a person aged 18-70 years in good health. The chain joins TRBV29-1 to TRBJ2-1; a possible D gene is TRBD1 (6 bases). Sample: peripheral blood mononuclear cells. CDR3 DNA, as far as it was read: TGCAGCGTTGTGTACCAGACAGGTAGCTCCTACAATGAG. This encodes CSVVYQTGSSYNE. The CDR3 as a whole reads CSVVYQTGSSYNEQFF.